This T cell receptor (beta chain) was recovered during a study of blood T cell repertoires in COVID-19. This clone was seen a few times. J lost 7 bases, V lost 6 bases, and 9 bases had no gene match. CDR3 length equals 15 residues. Germline CDR1 MNHEY, CDR2 SMNVEV (reference sequence). In the source study's methods: Cell counts per sample came from amplifying reference gene primers. TCRdb's copy holds only in-frame clones and misses some; the assay was immunoSEQ multiplex PCR. D and trimming were read from the DNA, whereas the V and J calls and clone size are those reported in that table. Of a few hundred thousand clones listed, about 90% are singletons.

This clonotype was sampled from a woman aged 45-65 years with COVID-19, enrolled during active disease. The sequenced sample was peripheral blood. This chain joins TRBV27 and TRBJ1-2; TRBD1 matches at 12 bases. CDR3 in DNA: TGTGCCAGCAGCTCCCCGGGACAGGGGGCGCCTGGCTACACCTTC. Residues: CASSSPGQGAPGYTF.